A selection of T cell receptor beta chains follows, all from one sample in a study of blood T cell repertoires in COVID-19. Only in-frame clones appear in the TCRdb table, and some are missing; sequencing was by immunoSEQ multiplex PCR. The sample lists tens of thousands of clones, 70% to 85% occurring once. Sequenced input: peripheral blood. All receptors derive from a man aged 55 to 70 with acute or convalescent COVID-19. Both conserved end residues are part of each CDR3. The order of the fields is D gene, J gene, clone size, V gene, CDR3 protein, CDR3 DNA. A D gene is named only where the DNA matches it firmly. Only some rows state a clone size, as once, few, many or a class for expanded clones.

d_call: TRBD2; j_call: TRBJ2-2; clone_size: NA; v_call: TRBV19; cdr3_aa: CASSMLKLAGTTGELFF; cdr3_nt: TGTGCCAGTAGTATGCTTAAGCTAGCGGGGACCACCGGGGAGCTGTTTTTT
d_call: NA; j_call: TRBJ1-1; clone_size: NA; v_call: TRBV3-1/TRBV3-2; cdr3_aa: CASSHQGGMNTEAFF; cdr3_nt: TGTGCCAGCAGCCACCAGGGCGGCATGAACACTGAAGCTTTCTTT
d_call: TRBD1; j_call: TRBJ1-2; clone_size: NA; v_call: TRBV27; cdr3_aa: CASSSIRTGVNYGYTF; cdr3_nt: TGTGCCAGCAGTTCTATAAGGACAGGGGTCAACTATGGCTACACCTTC
d_call: TRBD1; j_call: TRBJ2-4; clone_size: NA; v_call: TRBV6-5; cdr3_aa: CASSQTGPNWDIQYF; cdr3_nt: TGTGCCAGCAGTCAGACAGGGCCGAATTGGGACATTCAGTACTTC
d_call: NA; j_call: TRBJ1-5; clone_size: NA; v_call: TRBV9; cdr3_aa: CASSVGTGYNQPQHF; cdr3_nt: TGTGCCAGCAGCGTAGGTACAGGATACAATCAGCCCCAGCATTTT
d_call: NA; j_call: TRBJ1-4; clone_size: NA; v_call: TRBV19; cdr3_aa: CASKGRRVDDAPFF; cdr3_nt: TGTGCCAGTAAGGGAAGGAGGGTAGACGACGCTCCGTTTTTT
d_call: NA; j_call: TRBJ1-2; clone_size: NA; v_call: TRBV6-1; cdr3_aa: CASSEGLRYGYTF; cdr3_nt: TGTGCCAGCAGTGAAGGGTTGCGCTATGGCTACACCTTC
d_call: NA; j_call: TRBJ2-3; clone_size: NA; v_call: TRBV27; cdr3_aa: CASSRGDRFTDTQYF; cdr3_nt: TGTGCCAGCAGTCGGGGGGACAGGTTCACAGATACGCAGTATTTT
d_call: NA; j_call: TRBJ2-2; clone_size: once; v_call: TRBV5-5; cdr3_aa: CASRSGGPLAGELFF; cdr3_nt: TGTGCCAGCAGGTCAGGGGGGCCACTGGCCGGGGAGCTGTTTTTT
d_call: NA; j_call: TRBJ2-5; clone_size: NA; v_call: TRBV6-5; cdr3_aa: CASSRAGVKETQYF; cdr3_nt: TGTGCCAGCAGTCGGGCAGGGGTGAAAGAGACCCAGTACTTC
d_call: TRBD1; j_call: TRBJ1-6; clone_size: NA; v_call: TRBV27; cdr3_aa: CASSSRQGNSPLHF; cdr3_nt: TGTGCCAGCAGTTCCCGACAGGGTAACTCACCCCTCCACTTT
d_call: TRBD1; j_call: TRBJ2-7; clone_size: NA; v_call: TRBV6-5; cdr3_aa: CASRRQGLPYEQYF; cdr3_nt: TGTGCCAGCAGGAGACAGGGCCTACCCTACGAGCAGTACTTC
d_call: NA; j_call: TRBJ2-7; clone_size: NA; v_call: TRBV4-2; cdr3_aa: CASSELYEQYF; cdr3_nt: TGTGCCAGCAGTGAGTTGTACGAGCAGTACTTC
d_call: NA; j_call: TRBJ2-7; clone_size: NA; v_call: TRBV6-5; cdr3_aa: CASSWAGTLSSYEQYF; cdr3_nt: TGTGCCAGCAGTTGGGCCGGGACACTGAGCTCCTACGAGCAGTACTTC
d_call: NA; j_call: TRBJ1-2; clone_size: NA; v_call: TRBV7-8; cdr3_aa: CASSLGRRMLDGGYTF; cdr3_nt: TGTGCCAGCAGCTTGGGAAGGAGGATGCTTGACGGTGGCTACACCTTC
d_call: NA; j_call: TRBJ2-1; clone_size: once; v_call: TRBV7-2; cdr3_aa: CASSLEAGTGIEFF; cdr3_nt: TGTGCCAGCAGCTTAGAGGCCGGCACGGGTATAGAGTTCTTC
d_call: NA; j_call: TRBJ1-2; clone_size: once; v_call: TRBV28; cdr3_aa: CASSAQDPLRTF; cdr3_nt: TGTGCCAGCAGTGCCCAGGATCCCTTAAGGACCTTC
d_call: NA; j_call: TRBJ1-1; clone_size: NA; v_call: TRBV2; cdr3_aa: CASRHSSPRGTEAFF; cdr3_nt: TGTGCCAGCAGACACTCGTCTCCAAGGGGCACTGAAGCTTTCTTT
d_call: NA; j_call: TRBJ2-1; clone_size: NA; v_call: TRBV3-1/TRBV3-2; cdr3_aa: CASSQSVLPYNEQFF; cdr3_nt: TGTGCCAGCAGCCAAAGTGTCCTACCCTACAATGAGCAGTTCTTC
d_call: NA; j_call: TRBJ2-4; clone_size: NA; v_call: TRBV12-5; cdr3_aa: CASGLVTVAKNIQYF; cdr3_nt: TGTGCTAGTGGTTTGGTAACAGTAGCCAAAAACATTCAGTACTTC
d_call: TRBD1; j_call: TRBJ1-5; clone_size: NA; v_call: TRBV5-1; cdr3_aa: CASSLGQGGYQPQHF; cdr3_nt: TGCGCCAGCAGCTTGGGACAGGGGGGTTATCAGCCCCAGCATTTT
d_call: NA; j_call: TRBJ2-1; clone_size: NA; v_call: TRBV5-1; cdr3_aa: CASSLDLDSQTQFF; cdr3_nt: TGCGCCAGCAGCTTGGACTTGGACAGCCAAACGCAGTTCTTC
d_call: NA; j_call: TRBJ1-2; clone_size: NA; v_call: TRBV7-9; cdr3_aa: CASRYGGGHLGYTF; cdr3_nt: TGTGCCAGCCGCTATGGCGGGGGCCATCTTGGCTACACCTTC
d_call: NA; j_call: TRBJ1-2; clone_size: few; v_call: TRBV2; cdr3_aa: CASSEVRVGYTF; cdr3_nt: TGTGCCAGCAGTGAAGTGAGGGTCGGCTACACCTTC
d_call: NA; j_call: TRBJ1-6; clone_size: NA; v_call: TRBV2; cdr3_aa: CASIDLTPSPLHF; cdr3_nt: TGTGCCAGCATTGATCTTACACCTTCACCCCTCCACTTT
d_call: NA; j_call: TRBJ2-2; clone_size: NA; v_call: TRBV9; cdr3_aa: CASSPRGANTGELFF; cdr3_nt: TGTGCCAGCAGCCCACGGGGGGCCAACACCGGGGAGCTGTTTTTT
d_call: TRBD1; j_call: TRBJ1-2; clone_size: NA; v_call: TRBV18; cdr3_aa: CASSSRDSYGYTF; cdr3_nt: TGTGCCAGCTCTTCCCGGGACAGCTATGGCTACACCTTC